This entry lists 24 T cell receptor beta chains sequenced from one sample in a study of identical twins. TCRdb analysed the 5' RACE reads with MiXCR anew, one entry per CDR3 protein. The sample lists approximately 350,000 distinct CDR3 sequences, roughly an eighth seen once, with 7.2% in the top ten. These data were also reused for a study on yellow fever vaccine responses in identical twins.

Sequenced sample: CD8+ T cells sorted from blood. The receptors derive from a woman aged 18-30 years in good health.

In this sample, this clonotype turned up a few times. V usage is TRBV3-1 and J usage is TRBJ2-7, with a possible D match to TRBD2 (5 bases). The CDR3 has 17 amino acids. V lost 6 bases and J 4 bases, leaving 25 bases between the germline ends. Looked up from germline, CDR1 is LGHDT and CDR2 is YNNKEL (reference sequence). CDR3 loop: CASSPTGEGSPRYEQYF. The CDR3 DNA is TGTGCCAGCAGTCCCACCGGTGAGGGATCCCCCAGATACGAGCAGTACTTC.

The chain combines TRBV12-3 or TRBV12-4 with TRBJ2-7, with 14 bases fitting TRBD2. The CDR3 loop spans 15 amino acids. V shed 5 bases and J 3 bases; nucleotides not matched to a gene: 3. CDR3 region: CASSQGLAGVYEQYF. The CDR3 nucleotides read TGTGCCAGCAGTCAGGGACTAGCGGGAGTCTACGAGCAGTACTTC.

This rearrangement joins TRBV2 to TRBJ2-7; 12 bases fit TRBD2. The ends lost 0 bases at V and 4 bases at J; junction bases unmatched: 7. This CDR3 region has 17 residues. Germline V gives CDR1 SNHLY, CDR2 FYNNEI. DNA for the CDR3: TGTGCCAGCAGTGAAGCTTTCTTAGGGACTAGCGGGTACGAGCAGTACTTC. It is translated as CASSEAFLGTSGYEQYF.

V is TRBV13 and J is TRBJ1-1, with 9 bases that match TRBD1. Germline-derived CDR1 and CDR2 are PRHDT and FYEKMQ (reference sequence). The length of the CDR3 is 15 residues. V was clipped by 5 bases and J by 6 bases; unmatched bases: 10. The CDR3 nucleotides read TGTGCCAGCAGCCCGAGGGGGACAGGGAGGGCTGAAGCTTTCTTT. It specifies CASSPRGTGRAEAFF.

This chain connects TRBV12-3 or TRBV12-4 to TRBJ2-7; TRBD2 is a possible D gene (5 bases). Trimming shortened V by 8 bases and J by 3 bases, and 17 bases separated the two germline ends. The length of the CDR3 is 14 residues. CDR3 bases: TGTGCCAGCCGACCCGAGGGCTGGGGCTACGAGCAGTACTTC. It encodes CASRPEGWGYEQYF.

This clonotype has at least ten counts. V gene TRBV6-1 combines with J gene TRBJ2-3; 7 nucleotides align to TRBD2. Germline V lookup: CDR1 MNHNS, CDR2 SASEGT. After removal of 10 bases from V and 6 bases from J, the junction contained 13 bases not matched to a gene. CDR3 size: 14 residues. CDR3 sequence reads: CATGTGGLMDTQYF. CDR3 coding DNA: TGTGCCACCGGGACGGGGGGACTAATGGATACGCAGTATTTT.

This clonotype was detected a few times. The CDR3 protein is CASTQPGHEQFF. The CDR3 DNA follows: TGTGCCAGCACTCAACCGGGCCATGAGCAGTTCTTC. This chain connects TRBV7-9 to TRBJ2-1; the D is unclear. Trimming took 7 bases from V and 8 from J, leaving 12 bases between them. The CDR3 has 12 amino acids. Germline loops: CDR1 SEHNR, CDR2 FQNEAQ (reference sequence).

This clonotype occurred a few times. The rearrangement joins TRBV6-5 to TRBJ2-1; D might be TRBD1 or TRBD2, each matching 5 bases. This CDR3 is built from 15 residues. The V gene lost 4 bases and the J gene lost 2 bases, with 12 bases spanning the gap. Germline V gene sequence: CDR1 MNHEY, CDR2 SVGAGI. CDR3 sequence (DNA): TGTGCCAGCAGTTCCGGGACCGATCCCTACAATGAGCAGTTCTTC. It encodes CASSSGTDPYNEQFF.

The V call is TRBV11-2, the J call TRBJ2-7; D gene ambiguous. The CDR3 sequence is 14 residues long. Germline V gene data show CDR1 as SGHAT and CDR2 as FQNNGV. V lost 1 base to trimming and J lost 0 bases, with 7 bases between them. Here the CDR3 reads CASSLVTFSYEQYF. Here the CDR3 DNA reads TGTGCCAGCAGCTTAGTGACCTTCTCCTACGAGCAGTACTTC.

V is TRBV9 and J is TRBJ2-1; 8 bases agree with TRBD2. V gave up 3 bases and J gave up 4 bases; unmatched junction bases: 6. Looked up from germline, CDR1 is SGDLS and CDR2 is YYNGEE. The CDR3 is 15 amino acids. The CDR3 DNA sequence: TGTGCCAGCAGCGGGGGACTAGGGACTTACAATGAGCAGTTCTTC. Protein: CASSGGLGTYNEQFF.

This clonotype was seen ten or more times. This chain links TRBV9 with TRBJ2-3; 9 bases are a match to TRBD1. CDR1 is SGDLS, CDR2 YYNGEE, per germline. The ends lost 1 base at V and 5 bases at J; junction bases unmatched: 8. The CDR3 runs to 16 residues. The CDR3: CASSVMGTGMEDTQYF. The CDR3 DNA sequence: TGTGCCAGCAGCGTAATGGGGACAGGGATGGAAGATACGCAGTATTTT.

This clonotype was seen at least ten times. The chain combines TRBV12-3 or TRBV12-4 with TRBJ2-1; D might be TRBD2 (6 bases). Trimming left V 3 bases short and J 2 bases short, with 11 bases between. The CDR3 loop spans 15 amino acids. The CDR3 DNA reads as TGTGCCAGCAGTTTCGGGGGAGCGGCCTACAATGAGCAGTTCTTC. Residues: CASSFGGAAYNEQFF.

The rearrangement joins TRBV19 to TRBJ2-7; D is uncertain. The CDR3 sequence is 13 residues long. CDR1 LNHDA and CDR2 SQIVND come from the germline V gene (reference sequence). Deletions cut 1 base from V and 1 base from J, with 5 bases between. The CDR3 reads CASSIALSYEQYF. In DNA, the CDR3 is TGTGCCAGTAGTATAGCCCTTTCCTACGAGCAGTACTTC.

V and J are TRBV7-9 and TRBJ1-2, with D possibly being TRBD1 (5 bases). V lost 4 bases, J lost 8 bases, and 14 bases lay in between. Germline CDR1 and CDR2: SEHNR and FQNEAQ (reference sequence). The CDR3 is made up of 13 amino acids. The CDR3 bases are TGTGCCAGCAGCTCCTGGTCCAGGGAAGGCTACACCTTC. It yields the protein CASSSWSREGYTF. The variable domain in full, completed from reference TRBV7-9 and TRBJ1-2, reads DTGVSQNPRHKITKRGQNVTFRCDPISEHNRLYWYRQTLGQGPEFLTYFQNEAQLEKSRLLSDRFSAERPKGSFSTLEIQRTEQGDSAMYLCASSSWSREGYTFGSGTRLTVV.

This clonotype occurred a few times. The chain joins TRBV18 to TRBJ2-7; perhaps TRBD1 as D (6 bases). Trimming removed 5 bases at V and 1 base at J, with 9 bases between. This CDR3 has 13 residues. Germline V gives CDR1 KGHSH, CDR2 LQKENI. The CDR3 nucleotides read TGTGCCAGCTCAGACAGGTTATCCTACGAGCAGTACTTC. Translation: CASSDRLSYEQYF.

This clonotype was counted between two and nine times. The chain joins TRBV28 to TRBJ2-2; no reliable D call. Germline CDR1 is MDHEN and CDR2 is SYDVKM. The CDR3 contains 16 residues. Trimming cost V 6 bases and J 1 base, with 15 bases left between them. The CDR3 protein is CASSTSVSGNTGELFF. The CDR3 nucleotides read TGTGCCAGCAGCACCTCGGTGTCAGGGAACACCGGGGAGCTGTTTTTT.

Ten or more counts support this clonotype. The rearrangement links TRBV24-1 to TRBJ1-1; possibly TRBD1 for D (5 bases). In germline, CDR1 is KGHDR, CDR2 SFDVKD. CDR3 length equals 16 residues. Trimming stripped 2 bases from V and 1 base from J, with 13 bases between. CDR3 loop: CATSDSSGSGNTEAFF. In DNA form, the CDR3 reads TGTGCCACCAGTGATTCATCAGGGTCAGGGAACACTGAAGCTTTCTTT.

This clonotype came up a few times. V is TRBV4-1 and J is TRBJ2-7, with TRBD1 matching over 8 bases. V trimming: 5 bases; J trimming: 0 bases; junction bases outside the gene matches: 9. Per germline, CDR1 MGHRA and CDR2 YSYEKL. The CDR3 has 16 amino acids. The CDR3 here is CASSAPTGGGSYEQYF. The CDR3 coding sequence is TGCGCCAGCAGCGCGCCCACAGGGGGTGGCTCCTACGAGCAGTACTTC.

This clonotype has just a few counts. The J gene is TRBJ2-7, the V gene TRBV2; TRBD2 agrees at 9 bases. The V gene end was trimmed by 0 bases and the J gene end by 4 bases; junction bases not matched to a gene: 10. This CDR3 has 17 amino acids. Germline CDR1 and CDR2: SNHLY and FYNNEI. CDR3 DNA: TGTGCCAGCAGTGAAGCGACAATAGCGGGAGTATGGTACGAGCAGTACTTC. Translation gives CASSEATIAGVWYEQYF.

V gene TRBV15 combines with J gene TRBJ1-6; tentative D call: TRBD1 (6 bases). CDR1 and CDR2 from the germline V gene are LNHNV and YYDKDF (reference sequence). The V and J ends lost 7 bases and 8 bases respectively, with 18 bases between them. The CDR3 is 15 residues long. The CDR3 reads CATKPGVSYDSPLHF. The CDR3 nucleotides read TGTGCCACCAAGCCAGGGGTTTCGTATGATTCACCCCTCCACTTT.

This chain joins TRBV11-2 and TRBJ1-1; weak D call: TRBD1 (5 bases). Germline V CDR1 and CDR2: SGHAT, FQNNGV. Trimming took off 0 bases at V and 5 bases at J, with 16 bases between the two ends. This CDR3 is 16 amino acids long. The CDR3 sequence is CASSLDLGGVGTEAFF. In nucleotides, the CDR3 is TGTGCCAGCAGCTTAGATCTTGGGGGAGTTGGAACTGAAGCTTTCTTT.

This clonotype has a handful of counts. The V gene is TRBV6-1, the J gene TRBJ2-7; D is perhaps TRBD1 (8 bases). Germline assignment: CDR1 MNHNS and CDR2 SASEGT. The CDR3 has 13 residues. Trimming removed 6 bases from V and 5 bases from J, with 14 bases in between. The CDR3 nucleotides are TGTGCCAGCAGCCGGACAGGGAGGGACGAGCAGTACGTC. It encodes CASSRTGRDEQYV.

Many counts were recorded for this clonotype. This chain links TRBV3-1 with TRBJ2-5, with a possible D match to TRBD2 (6 bases). V was shortened by 0 bases and J by 0 bases, with 11 bases between the two germline ends. The germline CDR1 and CDR2 sequences are LGHDT and YNNKEL (reference sequence). This CDR3 comprises 16 residues. This CDR3 is CASSQDWWDYQETQYF. DNA for the CDR3: TGTGCCAGCAGCCAAGATTGGTGGGACTACCAAGAGACCCAGTACTTC.

The V and J genes are TRBV20-1 and TRBJ2-1, with D possibly matching TRBD2 (5 bases). This CDR3 comprises 13 residues. Per the germline V gene, CDR1 is DFQATT and CDR2 is SNEGSKA (reference sequence). Between the trimmed V and J ends, which lost 5 bases and 3 bases, there was a span of 11 bases. The CDR3: CSADTRDYNEQFF. In DNA, the CDR3 is TGCAGTGCTGATACCCGGGACTACAATGAGCAGTTCTTC.